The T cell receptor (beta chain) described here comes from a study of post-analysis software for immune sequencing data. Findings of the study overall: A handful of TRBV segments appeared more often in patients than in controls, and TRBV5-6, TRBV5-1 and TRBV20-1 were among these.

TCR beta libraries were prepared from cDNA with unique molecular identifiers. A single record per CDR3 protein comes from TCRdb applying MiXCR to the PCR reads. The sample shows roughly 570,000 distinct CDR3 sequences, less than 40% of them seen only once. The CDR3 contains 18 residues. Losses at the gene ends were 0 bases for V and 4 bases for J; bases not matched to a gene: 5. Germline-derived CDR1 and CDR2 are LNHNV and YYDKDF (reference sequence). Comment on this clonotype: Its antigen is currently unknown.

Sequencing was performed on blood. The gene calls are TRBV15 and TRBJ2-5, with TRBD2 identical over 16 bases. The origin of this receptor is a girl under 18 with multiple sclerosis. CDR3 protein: CATSREGLAGGKGETQYF. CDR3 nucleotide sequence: TGTGCCACCAGCAGAGAGGGACTAGCGGGGGGGAAGGGAGAGACCCAGTACTTC.